This record concerns one TCR beta chain sequence. What it binds is not known. The junction differs from germline at one of its ends, possibly a read error. The sample is drawn from a study of blood T cells in healthy people across ages. For the study at large: Capture by template switching was about one barcoded beta molecule per two T cells. The study, taken as a whole, reports: Greater diversity and more naive CD4+ cells were seen in long-lived donors than in aged donors.

Germline values: CDR1 SGHTA, CDR2 FQGNSA. The CDR3 is made up of 15 amino acids. It was with a sample-barcoded 5' primer and a J-beta primer mix that a second PCR of roughly 7 to 12 cycles was run. TCRdb processed the 5' RACE reads anew with MiXCR; each CDR3 protein has one entry. This sample has about 1.8 million distinct CDR3 sequences; around 50% occur once, and the top ten carry approximately 2.1%. This TCR was sampled from a woman between 40 and 50 years old in good health. Sequencing was carried out using blood. This chain links TRBV7-2 with TRBJ2-5; no definite D call. CDR3 in DNA: TGTGCCAGCAGCAGAAACAGATTAGTACAAGAGATCCAGTACTTC. This translates into CASSRNRLVQEIQYF.